A single sample gave rise to the 19 T cell receptor beta chains below, sequenced in a study of blood T cell repertoires in COVID-19. Some clones are missing from TCRdb's copy, which holds only in-frame ones; the method was immunoSEQ multiplex PCR. The repertoire holds some 300,000 clones, with around 90% as singletons. The sequencing sample was made of PBMCs or T cells enriched from blood (not recorded which). These receptors all stem from a middle-aged woman who had recovered from COVID-19.

V and J are TRBV5-5 and TRBJ2-2, with D possibly being TRBD1 (5 bases). Germline assignment: CDR1 SGHKS and CDR2 YYEKEE (reference sequence). V lost 5 bases to trimming and J lost 0 bases, with 5 bases between them. CDR3 length: 13 amino acids. CDR3 protein: CASRQANTGELFF. CDR3 DNA: TGTGCCAGCAGACAGGCGAACACCGGGGAGCTGTTTTTT.

The chain links TRBV5-4 to TRBJ1-1; D gene ambiguous. The CDR3 has 15 residues. V lost 1 base and J 0 bases, leaving 10 bases between the germline ends. Germline CDR1 SGHNT, CDR2 YYREEE (reference sequence). This CDR3 reads CASSLWGAMNTEAFF. The CDR3, as DNA: TGTGCCAGCAGCTTGTGGGGAGCTATGAACACTGAAGCTTTCTTT.

The V and J genes are TRBV10-2 and TRBJ1-5; tentative D call: TRBD1 (6 bases). CDR1 is WSHSY, CDR2 SAAADI, per germline. The germline V and J ends were trimmed by 8 bases and 1 base, with 9 bases remaining between them. The CDR3 runs 13 residues. CDR3 amino acids: CASRDRSNQPQHF. The CDR3 DNA sequence: TGCGCCAGCCGCGACAGGAGCAATCAGCCCCAGCATTTT.

V and J are TRBV5-1 and TRBJ2-3; 9 bases map to TRBD1. The length of the CDR3 is 15 residues. Trimming removed 3 bases from V and 4 bases from J; junction bases left unmatched: 6. The germline V gene encodes CDR1 SGHRS and CDR2 YFSETQ. The CDR3 bases are TGCGCCAGCAGCTCCGGGACAGGGACGGCAGATACGCAGTATTTT. This gives the protein CASSSGTGTADTQYF.

This chain joins TRBV7-9 and TRBJ1-6; TRBD1 is a possible D gene (6 bases). The CDR3 runs to 15 residues. Germline-derived CDR1 and CDR2 are SEHNR and FQNEAQ (reference sequence). Deletions cut 4 bases from V and 6 bases from J, with 13 bases between. The CDR3 spells CASSSTPRGNSPLHF. The CDR3 coding sequence is TGTGCCAGCAGCTCAACCCCCAGGGGTAATTCACCCCTCCACTTT. The complete variable domain, with remaining parts taken from reference TRBV7-9 and TRBJ1-6, reads DTGVSQNPRHKITKRGQNVTFRCDPISEHNRLYWYRQTLGQGPEFLTYFQNEAQLEKSRLLSDRFSAERPKGSFSTLEIQRTEQGDSAMYLCASSSTPRGNSPLHFGNGTRLTVT.

The V gene is TRBV19, the J gene TRBJ1-2, with D unclear. CDR3 length equals 14 residues. Germline V gives CDR1 LNHDA, CDR2 SQIVND (reference sequence). V lost 8 bases to trimming and J lost 1 base, with 14 bases between them. DNA of the CDR3: TGTGCCAGTGGGAGCAAGTTACTTAACTATGGCTACACCTTC. Translated, it gives CASGSKLLNYGYTF.

The rearrangement joins TRBV5-1 to TRBJ2-7; 7 positions agree with TRBD1. This CDR3 is 14 amino acids long. The ends lost 5 bases at V and 0 bases at J; junction bases unmatched: 5. Per germline, CDR1 SGHRS and CDR2 YFSETQ. CDR3 sequence (DNA): TGCGCCAGCAGAGTACAGGGGACCTCCTACGAGCAGTACTTC. Its protein is CASRVQGTSYEQYF.

The J gene is TRBJ2-1, the V gene TRBV11-2; D not certain. The CDR3 consists of 14 residues. V was trimmed by 1 base and J by 2 bases, leaving 6 bases between them. Germline V gene data show CDR1 as SGHAT and CDR2 as FQNNGV. Written as DNA, the CDR3 is TGTGCCAGCAGCTTAGTGCTAGCCTACAATGAGCAGTTCTTC. It yields the protein CASSLVLAYNEQFF.

The gene calls are TRBV9 and TRBJ1-3; D is unclear. The germline V gene has CDR1 SGDLS and CDR2 YYNGEE. The ends were cut back, 4 bases at V and 0 bases at J, with 14 bases in the middle. The CDR3 contains 16 residues. The DNA of the CDR3 is TGTGCCAGCAGCAAAGAAGCCGCCTTCTCTGGAAACACCATATATTTT. Protein sequence: CASSKEAAFSGNTIYF.

The chain uses TRBV30 and TRBJ1-2; D is unresolved. The CDR3 runs to 14 residues. V lost 2 bases and J lost 7, with 17 bases in between. The germline V gene encodes CDR1 GTSNPN and CDR2 SVGIG (reference sequence). The DNA of the CDR3 is TGTGCCTGGAGTCCCTTCTACGGGAAAGGTGGCTACACCTTC. Its translation: CAWSPFYGKGGYTF.

V is TRBV5-4 and J is TRBJ2-3; 9 bases map to TRBD1. Germline V gives CDR1 SGHNT, CDR2 YYREEE (reference sequence). The V segment lost 0 bases and the J segment 2 bases; nucleotides outside the gene matches: 7. This CDR3 region has 17 residues. This chain's CDR3 is CASSLGLTGGYTDTQYF. The CDR3 coding sequence is TGTGCCAGCAGCTTGGGCCTGACAGGGGGGTACACAGATACGCAGTATTTT.

V gene TRBV21-1 combines with J gene TRBJ2-1; the tabulated D call, TRBD2, remains unverified against the DNA. TRBV21-1 is reported as a pseudogene. CDR3 length equals 20 residues. CDR3 in DNA: TGTGCCAGCAGCCGACGGACTAGCGAAAATGAGGCGCCCCCCCGGGGTGAGCAGTTCTTC. As protein: CASSRRTSENEAPPRGEQFF.

The V call is TRBV30, the J call TRBJ2-2, with 7 bases aligning to TRBD1. V gave up 7 bases and J gave up 5 bases; unmatched junction bases: 13. From germline, CDR1 is GTSNPN and CDR2 SVGIG (reference sequence). The length of the CDR3 is 15 residues. The CDR3: CASRYGQVRTGELFF. In DNA form, the CDR3 reads TGTGCCTCAAGATACGGACAGGTTAGAACCGGGGAGCTGTTTTTT.

The chain links TRBV5-4 to TRBJ1-1; the match to TRBD1 covers 8 bases. The ends lost 2 bases at V and 1 base at J; junction bases unmatched: 4. Germline assignment: CDR1 SGHNT and CDR2 YYREEE (reference sequence). There are 15 residues in the CDR3. CDR3: CASSFKTGGNTEAFF. CDR3 DNA: TGTGCCAGCAGCTTCAAAACAGGGGGGAACACTGAAGCTTTCTTT.

This sequence joins TRBV25-1 and TRBJ2-5; 7 bases fit TRBD1. V shed 7 bases, J shed 3 bases, and the junction held 8 bases outside the gene matches. The germline V gene has CDR1 MGHDK and CDR2 SYGVNS. This CDR3 is 14 amino acids long. The CDR3 nucleotides read TGTGCCAGCACCTTCCCAGGGGGTGAAGAGACCCAGTACTTC. Its translation is CASTFPGGEETQYF. Combining the CDR3 with reference TRBV25-1 and TRBJ2-5 gives the whole variable domain EADIYQTPRYLVIGTGKKITLECSQTMGHDKMYWYQQDPGMELHLIHYSYGVNSTEKGDLSSESTVSRIRTEHFPLTLESARPSHTSQYLCASTFPGGEETQYFGPGTRLLVL.

The rearrangement links TRBV5-1 to TRBJ1-1, with TRBD1 matching over 9 bases. V dropped 5 bases and J dropped 2; count of bases not matched to a gene: 10. Germline V gene sequence: CDR1 SGHRS, CDR2 YFSETQ. CDR3 length: 16 residues. Here the CDR3 DNA reads TGCGCCAGCAGTCCTGGGACAGGGAGCCTTAACACTGAAGCTTTCTTT. Its translation is CASSPGTGSLNTEAFF.

This chain links TRBV9 with TRBJ1-2; possible D gene TRBD1, 5 bases. Germline loops: CDR1 SGDLS, CDR2 YYNGEE. V lost 3 bases and J 8 bases, leaving 14 bases between the germline ends. CDR3 length: 13 residues. CDR3 loop: CASSAFQGPGYTF. The CDR3, as DNA: TGTGCCAGCAGCGCTTTTCAGGGTCCGGGCTACACCTTC.

The chain joins TRBV5-6 to TRBJ1-2, with a tentative D call TRBD1 (5 bases). Germline V gene sequence: CDR1 SGHDT, CDR2 YYEEEE. The CDR3 is 13 residues long. The V and J ends lost 4 bases and 4 bases respectively, with 11 bases between them. CDR3 loop: CASSHDSFYGYTF. In DNA, the CDR3 is TGTGCCAGCAGCCACGACAGCTTCTATGGCTACACCTTC.

The DNA of the CDR3 is TGTGCCAGCAGTCATACAGAAACCACTGAAGCTTTCTTT. This sequence encodes CASSHTETTEAFF. The chain has TRBV27 and TRBJ1-1; D call uncertain. CDR1 and CDR2 (germline): MNHEY, SMNVEV (reference sequence). This CDR3 spans 13 amino acids. Trimming removed 5 bases from V and 4 bases from J, with 11 bases in between.